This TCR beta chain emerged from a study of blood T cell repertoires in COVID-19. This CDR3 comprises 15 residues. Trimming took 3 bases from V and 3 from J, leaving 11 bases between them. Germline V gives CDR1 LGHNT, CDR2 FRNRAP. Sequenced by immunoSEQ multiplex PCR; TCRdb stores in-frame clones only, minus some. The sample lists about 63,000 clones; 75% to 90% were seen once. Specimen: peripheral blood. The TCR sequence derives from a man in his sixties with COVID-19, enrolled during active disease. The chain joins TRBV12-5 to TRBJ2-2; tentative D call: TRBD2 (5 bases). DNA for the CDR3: TGTGCTAGTGGTTTCTCTCTCGGGGACACCGGGGAGCTGTTTTTT. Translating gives CASGFSLGDTGELFF. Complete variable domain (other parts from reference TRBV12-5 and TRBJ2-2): DARVTQTPRHKVTEMGQEVTMRCQPILGHNTVFWYRQTMMQGLELLAYFRNRAPLDDSGMPKDRFSAEMPDATLATLKIQPSEPRDSAVYFCASGFSLGDTGELFFGEGSRLTVL.